These T cell receptor beta chains were read from a single sample in a study of T cell responses to AZD1222 COVID-19 vaccine. Assay: immunoSEQ multiplex PCR; the TCRdb copy retains only in-frame clones and omits some. Here the sample spans around 120,000 clones, about 90% being singletons. Sample: peripheral blood, taken on day 0 of AZD1222 vaccination. These receptors originate from an adult in good health. Both conserved end residues are trimmed from each CDR3. Each record gives: V gene, CDR3 length, D gene, J gene, CDR3 protein. D genes are given only for firm matches.

>TRBV7-2|13|-|TRBJ2-3
ASSQGTTRTDTQY
>TRBV10-1|12|TRBD2|TRBJ2-1
ASSESWPSGDQF
>TRBV5-1|12|-|TRBJ2-3
ASSLGDLEDTQY
>TRBV4-1|14|TRBD2|TRBJ2-7
ASSQDRGGSGYEQY
>TRBV24-1|10|-|TRBJ2-3
ATSDLADTQY
>TRBV28|13|-|TRBJ2-7
ASVSQVTSSYEQY
>TRBV4-3|13|-|TRBJ1-1
ASSQVFGAGHEAF
>TRBV11-2|11|-|TRBJ2-7
ASSLVFQYEQY
>TRBV7-9|11|-|TRBJ2-5
ASSWRAQETQY
>TRBV28|18|TRBD2|TRBJ2-3
ASSLLDPWTSGSRTDTQY
>TRBV12-5|14|TRBD1|TRBJ2-7
ASGLVLAGGPHEQY
>TRBV15|13|-|TRBJ2-4
ATSRERLGKNIQY
>TRBV3-1/TRBV3-2|11|TRBD2|TRBJ2-5
ATERLAEETQY
>TRBV19|14|TRBD2|TRBJ2-2
ASSIRGGDNTGELF
>TRBV13|12|TRBD1|TRBJ2-5
ASSFDRGPETQY
>TRBV4-3|13|-|TRBJ1-2
ASSLELPGTYGYT
>TRBV5-6|16|TRBD2|TRBJ2-2
ASSLATSGGRDVGELF
>TRBV16|13|-|TRBJ2-5
ASSQSWGSGETQY
>TRBV19|12|-|TRBJ1-2
ASSIGGVVHGYT
>TRBV5-4|12|TRBD1|TRBJ1-4
ASSFGQGAEKLF
>TRBV6-5|13|TRBD1|TRBJ2-1
ASRPRDRGKDEQF
>TRBV5-6|15|TRBD1|TRBJ2-7
ASSLGGTGQGFHEQY
>TRBV3-1/TRBV3-2|14|TRBD1|TRBJ1-1
ASSQIPGGGDTEAF
>TRBV20-1|14|TRBD2|TRBJ2-3
SASLVAGGGADTQY
>TRBV2|15|TRBD2|TRBJ2-2
ASSLGLAGGNTGELF
>TRBV4-1|11|-|TRBJ1-2
ASSQGQGLGYT
>TRBV4-2|13|TRBD1|TRBJ2-7
ASSQAGTASYEQY
>TRBV11-3|13|TRBD1|TRBJ2-7
ASSRPGQSLYEQY
>TRBV12-3/TRBV12-4|10|-|TRBJ2-7
ASSAMGYEQY
>TRBV11-2|13|-|TRBJ2-7
ASSLVHTGTYEQY
>TRBV4-3|11|-|TRBJ2-7
AARDMGIYEQY
>TRBV5-1|11|TRBD1|TRBJ1-2
ASSLGTGDGYT
>TRBV6-1|14|-|TRBJ1-2
ASSDLGRGANSGYT
>TRBV7-2|15|TRBD2|TRBJ2-7
ASSQQTIAGVSYEQY
>TRBV6-2/TRBV6-3|12|-|TRBJ2-5
ASSYPWSQETQY
>TRBV7-2|11|-|TRBJ2-7
ASSLAGNPGQY
>TRBV2|13|TRBD1|TRBJ2-2
ASRRDREPTGELF
>TRBV6-5|12|-|TRBJ1-1
ASRDRDGRPEAF
>TRBV5-8|8|-|TRBJ1-2
ASTAGGYT
>TRBV19|13|-|TRBJ2-1
ASSIGGQGYNEQF
>TRBV27|14|-|TRBJ2-1
ASSLYLGGIGSEQF
>TRBV9|14|-|TRBJ2-5
ASSVQPSGFKETQY
>TRBV19|13|TRBD2|TRBJ2-2
ASSISGGTTGELF
>TRBV7-2|13|TRBD1|TRBJ2-1
ASSLGTGNYNEQF
>TRBV7-2|13|TRBD2|TRBJ2-7
ASSSSGTRSYEQY
>TRBV27|11|TRBD1|TRBJ2-7
ASSRDSNYEQY
>TRBV11-3|15|TRBD2|TRBJ2-3
ASSSQGLAAPTDTQY
>TRBV11-2|12|-|TRBJ2-7
ASSLGLRSYEQY
>TRBV30|9|-|TRBJ1-2
AWRVGSGYT
>TRBV6-2/TRBV6-3|10|-|TRBJ1-1
ASSPQNTEAF
>TRBV20-1|8|-|TRBJ1-2
SAYSYGYT
>TRBV9|13|-|TRBJ2-1
ASSVGVASYNEQF
>TRBV7-6|13|TRBD2|TRBJ2-7
ASSRGLAESYEQY